This is a list of T cell receptor beta chains from one sample in a study of response to subunit inactivated influenza vaccine. Using its own MiXCR run on the RT-PCR reads, TCRdb lists one record per CDR3 protein. This sample has about 540,000 distinct CDR3 sequences, with 20% to 25% found just once. These data were also reused for a study on T cells expressing NK-cell markers.

Sample: CD4+ T cells sorted from PBMCs, taken about 11 days after vaccination. The source of these receptors is a man between 45 and 60 years old who received an inactivated influenza vaccine. Both conserved end residues are part of each CDR3. The D gene is left open where the match is weak. Only some rows state a clone size, as once, few, many or a class for expanded clones.

size: -
V: TRBV20-1
J: TRBJ2-7
D: -
CDR3: CSARDGPGEYF
DNA: TGCAGTGCTAGAGATGGGCCAGGGGAGTACTTC

size: once
V: TRBV29-1
J: TRBJ1-1
D: -
CDR3: CSVADRRRNTEAFF
DNA: TGCAGCGTAGCGGACCGAAGAAGGAACACTGAAGCTTTCTTT

size: -
V: TRBV7-8
J: TRBJ2-7
D: -
CDR3: CASSLAQGREQYF
DNA: TGTGCCAGCAGCTTGGCGCAGGGACGCGAGCAGTACTTC

size: few
V: TRBV5-1
J: TRBJ2-5
D: -
CDR3: CASSLARGEETQYF
DNA: TGCGCCAGCAGCTTGGCGAGGGGGGAAGAGACCCAGTACTTC

size: -
V: TRBV12-3/TRBV12-4
J: TRBJ2-5
D: TRBD2
CDR3: CASTLAGLQETQYF
DNA: TGTGCCAGCACATTAGCGGGACTTCAAGAGACCCAGTACTTC

size: many
V: TRBV5-1
J: TRBJ1-6
D: -
CDR3: CASSLRVTDNSPLHF
DNA: TGCGCCAGCAGCCTCCGGGTCACAGATAATTCACCCCTCCACTTT

size: -
V: TRBV7-9
J: TRBJ2-5
D: -
CDR3: CASSLVAGQSETQYF
DNA: TGTGCCAGCAGCTTAGTAGCGGGACAGAGCGAGACCCAGTACTTC

size: -
V: TRBV7-3
J: TRBJ2-5
D: -
CDR3: CASSSMGGVETQYF
DNA: TGTGCCAGCAGCTCCATGGGAGGCGTCGAGACCCAGTACTTC

size: few
V: TRBV7-6
J: TRBJ2-3
D: TRBD1
CDR3: CASSQLTGRTDTQYF
DNA: TGTGCCAGCAGCCAATTGACAGGGCGGACAGATACGCAGTATTTT

size: -
V: TRBV5-1
J: TRBJ2-1
D: TRBD1
CDR3: CASSQDRGFSDEQFF
DNA: TGCGCCAGCAGTCAGGACAGGGGCTTTAGCGATGAGCAGTTCTTC

size: -
V: TRBV12-3/TRBV12-4
J: TRBJ2-5
D: -
CDR3: CASSLSRGAAQGAQYF
DNA: TGTGCCAGCAGTTTGTCTCGGGGGGCGGCCCAAGGCGCCCAGTACTTC

size: -
V: TRBV12-3/TRBV12-4
J: TRBJ2-1
D: TRBD2
CDR3: CASRSAGGLYNEQFF
DNA: TGTGCCAGCAGGTCAGCGGGGGGGCTTTACAATGAGCAGTTCTTC

size: many
V: TRBV7-2
J: TRBJ1-5
D: -
CDR3: CASSASGLNNQPQHF
DNA: TGTGCCAGCAGCGCCTCTGGACTGAACAATCAGCCCCAGCATTTT

size: few
V: TRBV3-1
J: TRBJ2-2
D: -
CDR3: CASSQLGPTGELFF
DNA: TGTGCCAGCAGCCAACTGGGACCCACCGGGGAGCTGTTTTTT

size: -
V: TRBV9
J: TRBJ2-6
D: -
CDR3: CASSVVGGWGSGANVLTF
DNA: TGTGCCAGCAGCGTAGTCGGGGGATGGGGTTCTGGGGCCAACGTCCTGACTTTC

size: once
V: TRBV20-1
J: TRBJ2-1
D: TRBD2
CDR3: CSARDVTSGSRSEQFF
DNA: TGCAGTGCTAGAGATGTAACTAGCGGGAGCAGAAGTGAGCAGTTCTTC

size: -
V: TRBV9
J: TRBJ2-7
D: TRBD2
CDR3: CASSVGGLATEQYF
DNA: TGTGCCAGCAGCGTAGGGGGACTAGCTACGGAGCAGTACTTC

size: -
V: TRBV27
J: TRBJ1-5
D: -
CDR3: CASSSETGQPQHF
DNA: TGTGCCAGCAGCTCTGAGACAGGCCAGCCCCAGCATTTT

size: -
V: TRBV15
J: TRBJ1-5
D: TRBD1
CDR3: CATSSGQGSRYSNQPQHF
DNA: TGTGCCACCAGCAGCGGACAGGGAAGCAGGTATAGCAATCAGCCCCAGCATTTT

size: -
V: TRBV3-1
J: TRBJ2-7
D: TRBD1
CDR3: CASSETADRYEQYF
DNA: TGTGCCAGCAGCGAAACCGCGGACAGGTACGAGCAGTACTTC

size: -
V: TRBV6-6
J: TRBJ1-4
D: -
CDR3: CASSFGQYEKLFF
DNA: TGTGCCAGCAGTTTCGGACAGTATGAAAAACTGTTTTTT

size: -
V: TRBV6-1
J: TRBJ1-5
D: TRBD1
CDR3: CASSHGGTGNQPQHF
DNA: TGTGCCAGCAGCCACGGGGGGACAGGGAATCAGCCCCAGCATTTT

size: few
V: TRBV5-1
J: TRBJ1-1
D: -
CDR3: CASSLAGGGNTEAFF
DNA: TGCGCCAGCAGCTTGGCAGGAGGCGGGAACACTGAAGCTTTCTTT

size: many
V: TRBV28
J: TRBJ2-1
D: TRBD2
CDR3: CASRGGGRFYEQFF
DNA: TGTGCCAGCAGAGGTGGCGGGAGGTTCTATGAGCAGTTCTTC

size: -
V: TRBV20-1
J: TRBJ2-7
D: -
CDR3: CSASPQYEQYF
DNA: TGCAGTGCTAGTCCGCAGTACGAGCAGTACTTC

size: -
V: TRBV28
J: TRBJ2-5
D: -
CDR3: CASSSPTSFYQTQYF
DNA: TGTGCCAGCAGTTCCCCAACTAGTTTCTATCAGACCCAGTACTTC

size: -
V: TRBV18
J: TRBJ1-2
D: -
CDR3: CASSQRPDYGYTF
DNA: TGTGCCAGCTCACAGAGGCCCGACTATGGCTACACCTTC

size: few
V: TRBV29-1
J: TRBJ1-1
D: -
CDR3: CSGGSVDTEAFF
DNA: TGCAGCGGGGGGTCGGTAGACACTGAAGCTTTCTTT

size: few
V: TRBV6-1
J: TRBJ2-7
D: -
CDR3: CASSERGRVAEQYF
DNA: TGTGCCAGCAGTGAAAGGGGCAGGGTTGCCGAGCAGTACTTC

size: many
V: TRBV7-6
J: TRBJ2-3
D: TRBD2
CDR3: CASSLGGLNTDTQYF
DNA: TGTGCCAGCAGCTTAGGGGGACTAAACACAGATACGCAGTATTTT

size: -
V: TRBV6-5
J: TRBJ2-2
D: -
CDR3: CASSYSSGGELFF
DNA: TGTGCCAGCAGTTACTCTAGCGGCGGGGAGCTGTTTTTT

size: few
V: TRBV12-3/TRBV12-4
J: TRBJ1-2
D: TRBD1
CDR3: CASSQQGAYYGYTF
DNA: TGTGCCAGCAGTCAACAGGGGGCCTACTATGGCTACACCTTC

size: many
V: TRBV5-1
J: TRBJ2-2
D: TRBD1
CDR3: CASSLTTGAATGELFF
DNA: TGCGCCAGCAGCTTGACCACAGGGGCCGCCACCGGGGAGCTGTTTTTT

size: -
V: TRBV29-1
J: TRBJ2-3
D: TRBD2
CDR3: CSVEVTSAKDTQYF
DNA: TGCAGCGTTGAAGTGACTAGCGCTAAAGATACGCAGTATTTT

size: -
V: TRBV6-2/TRBV6-3
J: TRBJ2-2
D: -
CDR3: CASSLRHGELFF
DNA: TGTGCCAGCAGCCTACGACACGGGGAGCTGTTTTTT

size: few
V: TRBV4-1
J: TRBJ2-1
D: TRBD1
CDR3: CASSQVGTGGQNEQFF
DNA: TGCGCCAGCAGCCAAGTGGGGACAGGGGGTCAAAATGAGCAGTTCTTC

size: -
V: TRBV18
J: TRBJ2-1
D: -
CDR3: CASSPGIGEQFF
DNA: TGTGCCAGCTCACCAGGGATTGGTGAGCAGTTCTTC

size: few
V: TRBV29-1
J: TRBJ2-2
D: -
CDR3: CSAERTGELFF
DNA: TGCAGCGCAGAAAGGACCGGGGAGCTGTTTTTT

size: few
V: TRBV12-3/TRBV12-4
J: TRBJ2-5
D: -
CDR3: CASSLERVETQYF
DNA: TGTGCCAGCAGTTTAGAGAGGGTAGAGACCCAGTACTTC

size: -
V: TRBV7-2
J: TRBJ2-7
D: -
CDR3: CASSLGSSGSYEQYF
DNA: TGTGCCAGCAGCTTAGGTAGTAGCGGTTCCTACGAGCAGTACTTC

size: -
V: TRBV10-3
J: TRBJ2-5
D: TRBD1
CDR3: CAISQGARQETQYF
DNA: TGTGCCATCAGCCAGGGGGCGCGTCAAGAGACCCAGTACTTC

size: many
V: TRBV5-5
J: TRBJ2-1
D: TRBD1
CDR3: CASSSIGTGSYNEQFF
DNA: TGTGCCAGCAGCTCCATTGGGACAGGCTCCTACAATGAGCAGTTCTTC

size: -
V: TRBV5-1
J: TRBJ2-7
D: TRBD1
CDR3: CASRSGTGGYEQYF
DNA: TGCGCCAGCAGGTCCGGGACAGGGGGGTACGAGCAGTACTTC

size: -
V: TRBV7-2
J: TRBJ2-1
D: -
CDR3: CASSYQSESYNEQFF
DNA: TGTGCCAGCAGCTACCAAAGCGAGTCCTACAATGAGCAGTTCTTC

size: few
V: TRBV3-1
J: TRBJ1-6
D: -
CDR3: CASSQGRGVASPLHF
DNA: TGTGCCAGCAGCCAAGGAAGAGGGGTCGCTTCACCCCTCCACTTT